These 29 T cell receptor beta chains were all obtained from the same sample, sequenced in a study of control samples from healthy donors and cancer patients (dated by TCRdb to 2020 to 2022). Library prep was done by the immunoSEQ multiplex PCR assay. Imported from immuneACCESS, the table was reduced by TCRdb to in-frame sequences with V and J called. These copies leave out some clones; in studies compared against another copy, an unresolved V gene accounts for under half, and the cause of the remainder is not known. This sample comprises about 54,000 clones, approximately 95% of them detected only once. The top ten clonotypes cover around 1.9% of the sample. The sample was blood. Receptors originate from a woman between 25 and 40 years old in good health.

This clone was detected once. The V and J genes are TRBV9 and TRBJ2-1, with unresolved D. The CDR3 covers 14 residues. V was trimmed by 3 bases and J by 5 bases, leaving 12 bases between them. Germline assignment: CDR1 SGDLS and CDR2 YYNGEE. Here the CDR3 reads CASSAQRSDNEQFF. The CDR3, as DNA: TGTGCCAGCAGCGCGCAGCGCAGCGACAATGAGCAGTTCTTC.

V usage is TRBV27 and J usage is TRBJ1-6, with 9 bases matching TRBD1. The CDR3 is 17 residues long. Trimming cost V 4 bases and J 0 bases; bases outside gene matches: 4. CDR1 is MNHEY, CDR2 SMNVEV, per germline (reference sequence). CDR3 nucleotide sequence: TGTGCCAGCAGTTCGGACAGGGGTTCCTCCTATAATTCACCCCTCCACTTT. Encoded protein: CASSSDRGSSYNSPLHF.

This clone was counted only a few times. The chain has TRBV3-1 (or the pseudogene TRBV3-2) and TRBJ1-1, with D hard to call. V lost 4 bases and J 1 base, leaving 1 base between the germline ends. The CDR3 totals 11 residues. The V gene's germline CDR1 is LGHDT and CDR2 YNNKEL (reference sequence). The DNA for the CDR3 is TGTGCCAGCAGCCGGAACACTGAAGCTTTCTTT. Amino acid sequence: CASSRNTEAFF.

CDR3 coding DNA: TGTGCCATCAGTGAGTCCAGGGGAGAAGCTTTCTTT. It yields the protein CAISESRGEAFF. The chain combines TRBV10-3 with TRBJ1-1; D may be TRBD1 (6 bases). This CDR3 is 12 amino acids long. V gave up 0 bases and J gave up 8 bases, with 7 bases separating them. Germline V gene data show CDR1 as ENHRY and CDR2 as SYGVKD.

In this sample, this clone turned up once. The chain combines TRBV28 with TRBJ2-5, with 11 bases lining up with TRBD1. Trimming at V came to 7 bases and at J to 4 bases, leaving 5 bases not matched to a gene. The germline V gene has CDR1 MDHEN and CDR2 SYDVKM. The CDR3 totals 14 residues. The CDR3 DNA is TGTGCCAGCATGGGTGGGACAGGGGGAGAGACCCAGTACTTC. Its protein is CASMGGTGGETQYF.

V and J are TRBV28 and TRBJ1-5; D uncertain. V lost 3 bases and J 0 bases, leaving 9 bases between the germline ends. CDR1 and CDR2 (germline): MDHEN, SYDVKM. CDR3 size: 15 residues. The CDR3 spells CASSLMGYSNQPQHF. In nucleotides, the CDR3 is TGTGCCAGCAGTTTGATGGGGTATAGCAATCAGCCCCAGCATTTT.

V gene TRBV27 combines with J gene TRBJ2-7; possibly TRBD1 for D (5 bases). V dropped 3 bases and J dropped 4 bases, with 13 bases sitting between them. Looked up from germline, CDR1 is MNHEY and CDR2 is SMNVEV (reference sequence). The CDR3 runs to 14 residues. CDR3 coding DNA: TGTGCCAGCAGTTTGGGCAGGGCACAATACGAGCAGTACTTC. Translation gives CASSLGRAQYEQYF.

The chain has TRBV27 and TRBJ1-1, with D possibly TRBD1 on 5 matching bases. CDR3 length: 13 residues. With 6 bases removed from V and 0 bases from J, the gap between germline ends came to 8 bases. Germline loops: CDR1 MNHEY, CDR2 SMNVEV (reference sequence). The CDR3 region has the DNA TGTGCCAGCAGGACAGAGGTGAACACTGAAGCTTTCTTT. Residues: CASRTEVNTEAFF.

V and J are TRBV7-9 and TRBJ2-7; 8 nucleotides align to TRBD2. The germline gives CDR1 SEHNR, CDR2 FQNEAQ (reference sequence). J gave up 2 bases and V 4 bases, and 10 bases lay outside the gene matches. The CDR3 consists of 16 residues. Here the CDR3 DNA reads TGTGCCAGCAGCTCGAATAGCGGGAAGACAGCCTACGAGCAGTACTTC. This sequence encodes CASSSNSGKTAYEQYF.

Written as DNA, the CDR3 is TGTGCCAGCAGCAACCTAGGGCGCCCCCCCTCGGCCGATGAGCAGTTCTTC. It specifies CASSNLGRPPSADEQFF. The rearrangement uses TRBV7-2 and TRBJ2-1; D unclear. The CDR3 loop spans 17 amino acids. Germline-derived CDR1 and CDR2 are SGHTA and FQGNSA. Trimming shortened V by 5 bases and J by 8 bases, and 25 bases separated the two germline ends. The whole variable domain, filled in from reference TRBV7-2 and TRBJ2-1, reads GAGVSQSPSNKVTEKGKDVELRCDPISGHTALYWYRQSLGQGLEFLIYFQGNSAPDKSGLPSDRFSAERTGGSVSTLTIQRTQQEDSAVYLCASSNLGRPPSADEQFFGPGTRLTVL.

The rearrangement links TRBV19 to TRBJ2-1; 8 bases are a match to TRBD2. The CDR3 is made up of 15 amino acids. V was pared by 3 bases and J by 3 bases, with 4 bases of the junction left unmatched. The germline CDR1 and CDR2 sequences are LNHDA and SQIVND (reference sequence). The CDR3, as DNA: TGTGCCAGTAGTATCAAAGCGGGAGTCTACAATGAGCAGTTCTTC. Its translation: CASSIKAGVYNEQFF. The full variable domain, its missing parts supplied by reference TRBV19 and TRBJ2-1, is DGGITQSPKYLFRKEGQNVTLSCEQNLNHDAMYWYRQDPGQGLRLIYYSQIVNDFQKGDIAEGYSVSREKKESFPLTVTSAQKNPTAFYLCASSIKAGVYNEQFFGPGTRLTVL.

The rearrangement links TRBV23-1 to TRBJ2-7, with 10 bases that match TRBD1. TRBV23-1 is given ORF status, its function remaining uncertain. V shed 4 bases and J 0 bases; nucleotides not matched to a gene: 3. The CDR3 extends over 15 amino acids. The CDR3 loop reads CASSLRDRGSYEQYF. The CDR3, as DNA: TGCGCCAGCAGTCTCCGGGACAGGGGCTCCTACGAGCAGTACTTC.

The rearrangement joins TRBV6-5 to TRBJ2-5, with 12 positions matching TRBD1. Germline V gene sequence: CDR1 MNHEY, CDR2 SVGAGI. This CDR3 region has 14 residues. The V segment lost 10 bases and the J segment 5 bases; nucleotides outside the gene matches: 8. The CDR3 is CAKNRDRGLETQYF. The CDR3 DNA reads TGTGCCAAAAACCGGGACAGGGGGCTTGAGACCCAGTACTTC.

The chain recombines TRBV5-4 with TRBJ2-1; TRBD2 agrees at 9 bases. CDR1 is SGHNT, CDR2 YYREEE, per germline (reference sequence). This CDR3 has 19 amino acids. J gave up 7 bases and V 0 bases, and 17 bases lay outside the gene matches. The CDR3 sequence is CASSLGAGTSHLRGNEQFF. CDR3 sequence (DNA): TGTGCCAGCAGCTTGGGCGCCGGGACTAGCCACCTTCGAGGGAATGAGCAGTTCTTC.

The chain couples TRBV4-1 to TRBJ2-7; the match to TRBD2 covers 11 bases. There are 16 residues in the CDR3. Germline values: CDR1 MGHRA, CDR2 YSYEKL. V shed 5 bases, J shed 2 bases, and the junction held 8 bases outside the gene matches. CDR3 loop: CASSSTGTSGPYEQYF. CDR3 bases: TGCGCCAGCAGCTCCACCGGGACTAGCGGACCCTACGAGCAGTACTTC.

CDR3 sequence reads: CATSDPTGGDYGYTF. The CDR3 region has the DNA TGTGCCACCAGTGATCCCACGGGAGGGGACTATGGCTACACCTTC. The V and J genes are TRBV24-1 and TRBJ1-2; weak D call: TRBD1 (5 bases). The CDR3 is made up of 15 amino acids. Per germline, CDR1 KGHDR and CDR2 SFDVKD. V was trimmed by 3 bases and J by 3 bases, leaving 13 bases between them.

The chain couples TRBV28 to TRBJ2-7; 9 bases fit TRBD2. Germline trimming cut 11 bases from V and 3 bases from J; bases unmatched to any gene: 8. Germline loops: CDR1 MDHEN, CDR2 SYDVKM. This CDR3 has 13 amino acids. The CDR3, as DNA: TGTGCCTCAACCGGGACTAGCTTCTACGAGCAGTACTTC. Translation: CASTGTSFYEQYF.

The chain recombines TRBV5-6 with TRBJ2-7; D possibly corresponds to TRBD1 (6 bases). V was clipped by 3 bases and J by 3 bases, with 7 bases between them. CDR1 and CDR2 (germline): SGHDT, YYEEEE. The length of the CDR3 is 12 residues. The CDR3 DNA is TGTGCCAGCAGCTCGGACAGCTACGAGCAGTACTTC. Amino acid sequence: CASSSDSYEQYF. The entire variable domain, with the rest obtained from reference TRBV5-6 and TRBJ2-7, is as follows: DAGVTQSPTHLIKTRGQQVTLRCSPKSGHDTVSWYQQALGQGPQFIFQYYEEEERQRGNFPDRFSGHQFPNYSSELNVNALLLGDSALYLCASSSDSYEQYFGPGTRLTVT.

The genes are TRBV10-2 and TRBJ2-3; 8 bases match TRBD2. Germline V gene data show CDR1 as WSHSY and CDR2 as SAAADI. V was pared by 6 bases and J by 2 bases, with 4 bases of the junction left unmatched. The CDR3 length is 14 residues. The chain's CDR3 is CASSIAGYTDTQYF. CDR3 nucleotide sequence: TGCGCCAGCAGCATAGCGGGATACACAGATACGCAGTATTTT.

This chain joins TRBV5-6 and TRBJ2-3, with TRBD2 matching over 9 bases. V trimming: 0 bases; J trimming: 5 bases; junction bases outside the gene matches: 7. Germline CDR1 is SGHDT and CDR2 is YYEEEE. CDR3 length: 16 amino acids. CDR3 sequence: CASSLVGSGRIDTQYF. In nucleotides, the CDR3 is TGTGCCAGCAGCTTGGTTGGTAGCGGGAGAATAGATACGCAGTATTTT.

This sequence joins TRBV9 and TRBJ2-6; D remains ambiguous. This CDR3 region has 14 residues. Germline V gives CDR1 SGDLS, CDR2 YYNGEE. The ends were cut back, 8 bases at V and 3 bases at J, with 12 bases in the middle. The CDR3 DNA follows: TGTGCCAGTGCTCAGACGCTTGGGGCCAACGTCCTGACTTTC. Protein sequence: CASAQTLGANVLTF.

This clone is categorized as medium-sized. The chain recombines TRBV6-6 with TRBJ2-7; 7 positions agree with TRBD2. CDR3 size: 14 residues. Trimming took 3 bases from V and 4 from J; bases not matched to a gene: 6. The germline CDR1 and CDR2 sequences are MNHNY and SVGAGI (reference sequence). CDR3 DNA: TGTGCCAGCAGTTATGAGGGAGGGAGATACGAGCAGTACTTC. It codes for CASSYEGGRYEQYF.

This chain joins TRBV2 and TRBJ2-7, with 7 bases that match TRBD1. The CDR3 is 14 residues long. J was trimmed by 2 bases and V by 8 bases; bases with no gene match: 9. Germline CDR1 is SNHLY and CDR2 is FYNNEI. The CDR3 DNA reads TGTGCCAGCTCACCCCTACAGGGGCCCTACGAGCAGTACTTC. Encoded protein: CASSPLQGPYEQYF.

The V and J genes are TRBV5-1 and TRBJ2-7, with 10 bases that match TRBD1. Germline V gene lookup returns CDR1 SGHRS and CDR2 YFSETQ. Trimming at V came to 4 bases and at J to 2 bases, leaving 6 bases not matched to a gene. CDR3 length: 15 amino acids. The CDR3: CASSTPGTGAYEQYF. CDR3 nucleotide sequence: TGCGCCAGCAGCACCCCCGGGACAGGGGCCTACGAGCAGTACTTC.

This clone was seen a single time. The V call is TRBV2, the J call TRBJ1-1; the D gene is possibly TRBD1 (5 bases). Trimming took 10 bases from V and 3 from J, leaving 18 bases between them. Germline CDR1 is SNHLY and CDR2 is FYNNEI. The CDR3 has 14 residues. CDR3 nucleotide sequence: TGTGCCACACTGGGGGGAAACAGCGACACTGAAGCTTTCTTT. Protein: CATLGGNSDTEAFF. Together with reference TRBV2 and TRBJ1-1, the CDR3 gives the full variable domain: EPEVTQTPSHQVTQMGQEVILRCVPISNHLYFYWYRQILGQKVEFLVSFYNNEISEKSEIFDDQFSVERPDGSNFTLKIRSTKLEDSAMYFCATLGGNSDTEAFFGQGTRLTVV.

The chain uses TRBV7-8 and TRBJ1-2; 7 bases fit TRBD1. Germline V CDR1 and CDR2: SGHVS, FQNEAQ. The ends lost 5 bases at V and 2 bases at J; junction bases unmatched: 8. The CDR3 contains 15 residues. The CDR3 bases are TGTGCCAGCAGCGCCCGACAGGGAGGGAACTATGGCTACACCTTC. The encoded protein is CASSARQGGNYGYTF.

The CDR3 DNA is TGTGCCAGCAGTTACTCGCACAATCAGCCCCAGCATTTT. Its protein product is CASSYSHNQPQHF. V usage is TRBV6-5 and J usage is TRBJ1-5, with D unclear. V was pared by 0 bases and J by 3 bases, with 3 bases between. This CDR3 is 13 amino acids long. Germline lookup yields CDR1 MNHEY and CDR2 SVGAGI.

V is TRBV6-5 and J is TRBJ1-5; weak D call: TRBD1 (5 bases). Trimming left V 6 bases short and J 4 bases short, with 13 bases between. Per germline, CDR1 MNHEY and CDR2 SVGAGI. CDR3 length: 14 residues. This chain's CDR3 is CASRRQQNNQPQHF. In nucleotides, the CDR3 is TGTGCCAGCAGAAGACAGCAAAATAATCAGCCCCAGCATTTT.

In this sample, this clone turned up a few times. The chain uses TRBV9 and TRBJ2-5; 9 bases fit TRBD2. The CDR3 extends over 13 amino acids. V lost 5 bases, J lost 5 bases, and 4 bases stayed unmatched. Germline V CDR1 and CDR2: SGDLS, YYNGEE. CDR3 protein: CASSSGSVETQYF. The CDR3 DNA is TGTGCCAGCAGTAGCGGGAGCGTTGAGACCCAGTACTTC.